This TCR beta chain was recovered during a study of blood T cell repertoires in COVID-19. The CDR3 sequence is 15 residues long. CDR1 LNHDA and CDR2 SQIVND come from the germline V gene (reference sequence). V was pared by 8 bases and J by 2 bases, with 7 bases of the junction left unmatched. Using immunoSEQ multiplex PCR, the repertoire was profiled, and TCRdb retains in-frame clones only, with some absent. The table records roughly 50,000 clones, roughly 80% of them present only once. This TCR was recovered from a man aged 35 to 55 with acute or convalescent COVID-19. The J gene is TRBJ1-3, the V gene TRBV19; 9 bases map to TRBD1. Sequencing used peripheral blood. In DNA, the CDR3 is TGTGCCAGTGGAAAGGGACAGGGTACTGGAAACACCATATATTTT. Encoded protein: CASGKGQGTGNTIYF. The full variable domain, in which reference TRBV19 and TRBJ1-3 provide the parts outside the CDR3, is DGGITQSPKYLFRKEGQNVTLSCEQNLNHDAMYWYRQDPGQGLRLIYYSQIVNDFQKGDIAEGYSVSREKKESFPLTVTSAQKNPTAFYLCASGKGQGTGNTIYFGEGSWLTVV.